This TCR beta chain was recovered during a study of vaccination and CD4 T cells after COVID-19. Study results and limitations: Relatively small numbers of convalescent patients were studied, with no early post-infection timepoints included. Convalescent patients' vaccine-specific clones were spike mono-reactive in 304 of 307 cases.

This clonotype was observed a handful of times. The antigen is undetermined. The CDR3 runs 17 residues. Germline CDR1 is DFQATT and CDR2 is SNEGSKA (reference sequence). Trimming removed 1 base from V and 4 bases from J; junction bases left unmatched: 10. Treatment reported: roughly ten-day PBMC culture with coronavirus spike peptide pools or control peptides (ViraFEST assay). From the unexposed donor, CD4+ T cells were collected ahead of the COVID-19 pandemic (2011-2018). With peptide pools, ViraFEST first expanded antigen-specific T cells and afterwards sequenced their TCRs. Probing of unexposed-donor CD4+ T cells with SARS-CoV-2 S/N and four cold-coronavirus spikes was done, cells permitting. Sequencing of the DNA from cultured CD4+ T cells was carried out with the Oncomine TCR Beta short-read assay. TCRdb passed the PCR reads through MiXCR, listing each CDR3 protein once. The data show about 3,600 distinct CDR3 sequences, under 30% seen once.

The receptor was isolated from a human donor in good health. The sequenced sample consisted of CD4+ T cells from blood, cultured in vitro. V gene TRBV20-1 combines with J gene TRBJ2-3; 11 bases agree with TRBD1. This chain's CDR3 is CSARGVPGQGVSDTQYF. DNA for the CDR3: TGCAGTGCTAGAGGCGTTCCGGGACAGGGGGTATCAGATACGCAGTATTTT.